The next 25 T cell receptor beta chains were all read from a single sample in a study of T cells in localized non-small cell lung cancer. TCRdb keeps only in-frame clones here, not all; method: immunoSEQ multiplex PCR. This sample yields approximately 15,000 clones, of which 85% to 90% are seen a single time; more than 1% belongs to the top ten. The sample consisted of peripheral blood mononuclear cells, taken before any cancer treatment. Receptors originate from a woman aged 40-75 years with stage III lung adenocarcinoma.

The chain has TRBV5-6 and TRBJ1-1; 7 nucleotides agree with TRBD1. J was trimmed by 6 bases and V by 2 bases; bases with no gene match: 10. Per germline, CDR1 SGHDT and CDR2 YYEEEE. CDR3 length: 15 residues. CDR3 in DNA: TGTGCCAGCAGCTTTAGCGACAGGGAGGGAGCTGAAGCTTTCTTT. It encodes CASSFSDREGAEAFF.

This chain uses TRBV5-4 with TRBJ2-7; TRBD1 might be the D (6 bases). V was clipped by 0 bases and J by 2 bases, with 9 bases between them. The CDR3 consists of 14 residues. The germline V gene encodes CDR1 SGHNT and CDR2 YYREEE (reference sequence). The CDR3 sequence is CASSLGQDAYEQYF. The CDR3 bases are TGTGCCAGCAGCTTGGGACAGGACGCCTACGAGCAGTACTTC.

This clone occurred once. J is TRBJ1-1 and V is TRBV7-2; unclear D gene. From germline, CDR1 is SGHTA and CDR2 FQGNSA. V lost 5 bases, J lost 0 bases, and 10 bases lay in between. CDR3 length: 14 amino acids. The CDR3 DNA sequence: TGTGCCAGCAGCCCTGGAGCCATGAACACTGAAGCTTTCTTT. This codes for CASSPGAMNTEAFF.

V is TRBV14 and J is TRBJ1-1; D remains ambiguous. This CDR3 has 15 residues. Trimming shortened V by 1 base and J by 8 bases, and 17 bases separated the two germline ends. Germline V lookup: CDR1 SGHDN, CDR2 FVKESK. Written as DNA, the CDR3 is TGTGCCAGCAGCCAAGTCCGGGCGGGATCTGGAGAAGCTTTCTTT. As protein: CASSQVRAGSGEAFF.

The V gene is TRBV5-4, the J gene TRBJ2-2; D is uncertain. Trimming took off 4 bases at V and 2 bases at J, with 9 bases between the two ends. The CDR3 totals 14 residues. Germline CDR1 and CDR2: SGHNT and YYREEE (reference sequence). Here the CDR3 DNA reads TGTGCCAGCAGCACCGGACCCAACACCGGGGAGCTGTTTTTT. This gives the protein CASSTGPNTGELFF.

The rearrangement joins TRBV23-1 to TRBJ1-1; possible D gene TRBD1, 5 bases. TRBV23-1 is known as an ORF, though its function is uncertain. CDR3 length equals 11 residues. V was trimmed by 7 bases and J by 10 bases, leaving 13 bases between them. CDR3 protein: CASTKRRGAFF. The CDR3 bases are TGCGCCAGCACCAAGCGGAGGGGAGCTTTCTTT.

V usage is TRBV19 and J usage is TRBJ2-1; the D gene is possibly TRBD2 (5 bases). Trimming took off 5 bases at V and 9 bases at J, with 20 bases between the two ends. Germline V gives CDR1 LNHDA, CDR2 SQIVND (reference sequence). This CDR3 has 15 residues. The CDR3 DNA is TGTGCCAGTAGTCCCAGCCGAGGGATGGTAGGTGAGCAGTTCTTC. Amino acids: CASSPSRGMVGEQFF.

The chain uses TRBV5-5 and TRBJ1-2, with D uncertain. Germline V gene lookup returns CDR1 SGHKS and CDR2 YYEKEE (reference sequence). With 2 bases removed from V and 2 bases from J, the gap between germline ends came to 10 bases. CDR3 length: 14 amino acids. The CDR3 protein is CASSLGSVNYGYTF. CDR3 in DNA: TGTGCCAGCAGCTTAGGGAGCGTCAACTATGGCTACACCTTC.

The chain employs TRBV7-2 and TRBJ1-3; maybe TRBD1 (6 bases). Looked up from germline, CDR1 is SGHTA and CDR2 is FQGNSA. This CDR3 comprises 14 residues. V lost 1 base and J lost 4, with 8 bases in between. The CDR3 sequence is CASSLGQVGNTIYF. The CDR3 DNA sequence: TGTGCCAGCAGCTTAGGACAGGTCGGAAACACCATATATTTT.

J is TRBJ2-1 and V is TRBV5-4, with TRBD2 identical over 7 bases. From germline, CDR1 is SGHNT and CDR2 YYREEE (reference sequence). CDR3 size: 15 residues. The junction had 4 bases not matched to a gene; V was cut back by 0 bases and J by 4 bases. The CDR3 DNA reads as TGTGCCAGCAGCTTGGCTAGCGGAACTTACAATGAGCAGTTCTTC. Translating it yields CASSLASGTYNEQFF. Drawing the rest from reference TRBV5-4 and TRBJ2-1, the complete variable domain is ETGVTQSPTHLIKTRGQQVTLRCSSQSGHNTVSWYQQALGQGPQFIFQYYREEENGRGNFPPRFSGLQFPNYSSELNVNALELDDSALYLCASSLASGTYNEQFFGPGTRLTVL.

CDR3 sequence: CASSLRGRRWGGGANEQFF. In DNA, the CDR3 is TGTGCCAGCAGTTTAAGGGGACGGAGATGGGGTGGGGGAGCGAATGAGCAGTTCTTC. V gene TRBV27 combines with J gene TRBJ2-1, with D perhaps given as TRBD1 or TRBD2 (5 bases each). Per germline, CDR1 MNHEY and CDR2 SMNVEV (reference sequence). With 2 bases removed from V and 7 bases from J, the gap between germline ends came to 27 bases. The CDR3 length is 19 residues.

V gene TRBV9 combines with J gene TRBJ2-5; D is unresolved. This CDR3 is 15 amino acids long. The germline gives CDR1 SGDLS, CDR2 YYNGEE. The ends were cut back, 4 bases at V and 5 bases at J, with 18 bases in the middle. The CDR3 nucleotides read TGTGCCAGCAGCCGGGCACTGGGGATCAGCGAGACCCAGTACTTC. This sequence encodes CASSRALGISETQYF.

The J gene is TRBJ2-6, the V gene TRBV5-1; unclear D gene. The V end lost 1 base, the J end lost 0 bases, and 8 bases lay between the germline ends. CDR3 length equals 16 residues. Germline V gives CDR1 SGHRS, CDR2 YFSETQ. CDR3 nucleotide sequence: TGCGCCAGCAGCTTGAAGCTAGACTCTGGGGCCAACGTCCTGACTTTC. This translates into CASSLKLDSGANVLTF. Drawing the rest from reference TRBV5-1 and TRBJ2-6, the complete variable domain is KAGVTQTPRYLIKTRGQQVTLSCSPISGHRSVSWYQQTPGQGLQFLFEYFSETQRNKGNFPGRFSGRQFSNSRSEMNVSTLELGDSALYLCASSLKLDSGANVLTFGAGSRLTVL.

The CDR3 loop is CASSEVKLNTEAFF. CDR3 sequence (DNA): TGCGCCAGCAGTGAAGTCAAATTGAACACTGAAGCTTTCTTT. This sequence joins TRBV10-1 and TRBJ1-1; D not certain. CDR1 and CDR2 (germline): WNHNN, SYGVQD (reference sequence). The V and J ends lost 3 bases and 0 bases respectively, with 8 bases between them. This CDR3 is built from 14 residues.

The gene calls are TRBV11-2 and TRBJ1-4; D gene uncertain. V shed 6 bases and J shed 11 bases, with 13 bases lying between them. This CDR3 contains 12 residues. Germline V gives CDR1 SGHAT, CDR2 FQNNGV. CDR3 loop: CASSSLGEKLFF. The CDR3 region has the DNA TGTGCCAGCAGTTCTCTCGGGGAGAAACTGTTTTTT.

CDR3 region: CASSPGGLGEKLFF. The CDR3 region has the DNA TGTGCCAGCTCACCGGGAGGGCTCGGGGAAAAACTGTTTTTT. This chain uses TRBV18 with TRBJ1-4; D is unresolved. Germline CDR1 KGHSH, CDR2 LQKENI. The CDR3 loop spans 14 amino acids. Trimming cost V 3 bases and J 8 bases, with 13 bases left between them.

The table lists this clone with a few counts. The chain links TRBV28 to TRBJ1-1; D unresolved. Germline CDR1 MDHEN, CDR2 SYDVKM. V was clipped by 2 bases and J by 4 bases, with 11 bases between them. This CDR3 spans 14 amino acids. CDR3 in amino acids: CASSLTLVATEAFF. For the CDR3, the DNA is TGTGCCAGCAGTTTAACTCTGGTTGCCACTGAAGCTTTCTTT.

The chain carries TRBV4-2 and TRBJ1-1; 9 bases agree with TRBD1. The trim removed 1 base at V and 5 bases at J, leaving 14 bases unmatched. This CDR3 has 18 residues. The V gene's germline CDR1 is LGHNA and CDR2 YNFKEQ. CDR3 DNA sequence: TGTGCCAGCAGCCAAGCCCATGCCCGGACAGGGGTTGGAACTGAAGCTTTCTTT. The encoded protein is CASSQAHARTGVGTEAFF.

For the CDR3, the DNA is TGCGCCAGCAGCTCCGGGACAGGGGTTCCTTCTCGCGAGCAGTACTTC. Translated, it gives CASSSGTGVPSREQYF. The rearrangement links TRBV5-1 to TRBJ2-7; 10 bases match TRBD1. The V gene end was trimmed by 3 bases and the J gene end by 6 bases; junction bases not matched to a gene: 12. Germline V gene data show CDR1 as SGHRS and CDR2 as YFSETQ. This CDR3 has 16 amino acids.

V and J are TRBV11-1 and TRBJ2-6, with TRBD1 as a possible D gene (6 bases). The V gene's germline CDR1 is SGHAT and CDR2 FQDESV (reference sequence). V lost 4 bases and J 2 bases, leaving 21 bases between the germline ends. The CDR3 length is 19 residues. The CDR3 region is CASSYQKVAGAAGANVLTF. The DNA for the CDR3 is TGTGCCAGCAGCTACCAGAAAGTCGCAGGGGCAGCTGGGGCCAACGTCCTGACTTTC.

CDR3 loop: CASSQVDGDTDTQYF. The CDR3 DNA follows: TGTGCCAGCAGCCAAGTGGACGGGGACACAGATACGCAGTATTTT. V gene TRBV4-2 combines with J gene TRBJ2-3; weak D call: TRBD2 (5 bases). Germline V lookup: CDR1 LGHNA, CDR2 YNFKEQ. The CDR3 extends over 15 amino acids. V shed 1 base and J shed 2 bases, with 10 bases lying between them.

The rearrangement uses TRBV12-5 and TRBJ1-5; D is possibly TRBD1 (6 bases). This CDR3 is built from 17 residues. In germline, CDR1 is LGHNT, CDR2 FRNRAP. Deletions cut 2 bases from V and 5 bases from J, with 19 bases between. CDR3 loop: CASGLIVSGAAYQPQHF. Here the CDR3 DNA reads TGTGCTAGTGGTTTGATAGTGTCAGGGGCCGCCTATCAGCCCCAGCATTTT.

The CDR3 sequence: CASSARTGGLSGELFF. The CDR3 DNA sequence: TGTGCCAGCAGCGCCCGGACAGGGGGCCTCTCCGGGGAGCTGTTTTTT. V and J are TRBV9 and TRBJ2-2; TRBD1 agrees at 11 bases. Germline trimming cut 3 bases from V and 6 bases from J; bases unmatched to any gene: 7. This CDR3 region has 16 residues. CDR1 is SGDLS, CDR2 YYNGEE, per germline.

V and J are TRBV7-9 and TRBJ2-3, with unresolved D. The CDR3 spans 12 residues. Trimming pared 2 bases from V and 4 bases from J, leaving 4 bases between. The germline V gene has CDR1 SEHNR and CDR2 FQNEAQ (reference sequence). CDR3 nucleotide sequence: TGTGCCAGCAGCTTATTGTCAGATACGCAGTATTTT. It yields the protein CASSLLSDTQYF.

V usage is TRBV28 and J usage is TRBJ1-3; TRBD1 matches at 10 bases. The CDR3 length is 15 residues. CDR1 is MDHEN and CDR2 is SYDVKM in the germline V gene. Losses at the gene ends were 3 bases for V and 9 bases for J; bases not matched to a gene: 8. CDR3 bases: TGTGCCAGCAGTTTCCGGGGGGACAGGGGCGGCACCATATATTTT. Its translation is CASSFRGDRGGTIYF.